Shown below are 18 T cell receptor beta chains from a single sample sequenced in a study of blood T cell repertoires in COVID-19. Data came from immunoSEQ multiplex PCR; TCRdb stores just in-frame clones and leaves some out. The sample records 400,000 to 550,000 clones, about 89% being singletons. Sequenced: peripheral blood. These receptors were collected from a woman in her 30s with acute or convalescent COVID-19.

V and J are TRBV9 and TRBJ1-3, with D perhaps matching TRBD1 (6 bases). V lost 4 bases to trimming and J lost 3 bases, with 17 bases between them. The germline V gene encodes CDR1 SGDLS and CDR2 YYNGEE. The CDR3 loop spans 16 amino acids. This CDR3 reads CASSSQGFNVGNTIYF. The CDR3, as DNA: TGTGCCAGCAGCTCACAGGGATTTAACGTTGGAAACACCATATATTTT.

The chain links TRBV21-1 to TRBJ2-5; the table gives TRBD1 as D, unverified against the DNA. TRBV21-1 represents a pseudogene. The CDR3 contains 16 residues. The DNA of the CDR3 is TGTGCCAGCAGCAAAGGTCGAAGGGACAGTTCATGGCCCCAGTACTTC. Amino acid sequence: CASSKGRRDSSWPQYF.

This rearrangement joins TRBV4-1 to TRBJ2-5; D is possibly TRBD1 (6 bases). Germline lookup yields CDR1 MGHRA and CDR2 YSYEKL. Trimming shortened V by 1 base and J by 1 base, and 16 bases separated the two germline ends. This CDR3 is 17 amino acids long. This CDR3 is CASSQGTGGGFQETQYF. As DNA, the CDR3 is TGCGCCAGCAGCCAAGGAACTGGGGGCGGTTTCCAAGAGACCCAGTACTTC.

With regard to this clone: The sample contains more than one DNA sequence encoding this CDR3. The chain has TRBV5-1 and TRBJ2-5; D unclear. Trimming left V 2 bases short and J 2 bases short, with 7 bases between. The CDR3 loop spans 13 amino acids. The germline V gene has CDR1 SGHRS and CDR2 YFSETQ. This chain's CDR3 is CASSLTDQETQYF. In nucleotides, the CDR3 is TGCGCCAGCAGCTTAACAGATCAAGAGACCCAGTACTTC.

The table lists this clone with a count of one. This chain links TRBV5-6 with TRBJ2-3; 8 bases fit TRBD1. This CDR3 has 15 amino acids. V lost 6 bases and J lost 7; bases outside the gene matches: 13. Germline CDR1 and CDR2: SGHDT and YYEEEE. CDR3 amino acids: CASTTVGQDSNTQYF. In nucleotides, the CDR3 is TGTGCCAGCACCACGGTGGGACAGGACTCGAATACGCAGTATTTT.

This rearrangement joins TRBV7-8 to TRBJ1-2; the D gene is possibly TRBD1 (5 bases). Deletions cut 5 bases from V and 6 bases from J, with 22 bases between. Germline V gives CDR1 SGHVS, CDR2 FQNEAQ. This CDR3 has 16 residues. In DNA form, the CDR3 reads TGTGCCAGCAGCCCGGGGGTCAGGAAAACGCGTCATGGCTACACCTTC. It translates to CASSPGVRKTRHGYTF.

The rearrangement links TRBV6-6 to TRBJ1-6; no clear D. Germline loops: CDR1 MNHNY, CDR2 SVGAGI (reference sequence). This CDR3 has 16 residues. V was cut by 0 bases and J by 5 bases, with 11 bases left in between. The CDR3 DNA sequence: TGTGCCAGCAGTTACTCGATACAGAGAAATAATTCACCCCTCCACTTT. Amino acids: CASSYSIQRNNSPLHF.

This clone occurred once. V and J are TRBV7-8 and TRBJ1-5, with unresolved D. This CDR3 comprises 14 residues. Germline values: CDR1 SGHVS, CDR2 FQNEAQ. Trimming removed 6 bases from V and 6 bases from J, with 15 bases in between. This CDR3 reads CASSSLGVPQPQHF. CDR3 DNA: TGTGCCAGCAGTAGCCTTGGTGTTCCTCAGCCCCAGCATTTT.

The rearrangement links TRBV28 to TRBJ1-5; 8 bases fit TRBD1. Unmatched junction bases numbered 9, after V lost 5 bases and J lost 9 bases. CDR3 length: 14 amino acids. Germline V CDR1 and CDR2: MDHEN, SYDVKM. The CDR3 loop is CASSEGQGMGPQHF. The CDR3 coding sequence is TGTGCCAGCAGTGAAGGACAGGGAATGGGGCCCCAGCATTTT.

The CDR3 region is CASSHTAGVETQYF. The CDR3 DNA is TGTGCCAGCAGCCATACGGCGGGGGTGGAGACCCAGTACTTC. The J gene is TRBJ2-5, the V gene TRBV3-1 (or the pseudogene TRBV3-2), with 7 bases lining up with TRBD2. The CDR3 loop spans 14 amino acids. In germline, CDR1 is LGHDT, CDR2 YNNKEL (reference sequence). Trimming at V came to 3 bases and at J to 5 bases, leaving 6 bases not matched to a gene.

The count of this clone is one. The chain joins TRBV19 to TRBJ1-5; D is perhaps TRBD1 (6 bases). This CDR3 has 19 residues. V lost 3 bases and J lost 4, with 25 bases in between. CDR1 is LNHDA, CDR2 SQIVND, per germline (reference sequence). CDR3 bases: TGTGCCAGTAGTATCTATCGGGCTAAGGGGGACCATTATAATCAGCCCCAGCATTTT. Its protein is CASSIYRAKGDHYNQPQHF.

The CDR3 sequence is CASSKGHLTSGNTIYF. In DNA, the CDR3 is TGTGCCAGCAGTAAGGGGCATTTAACGTCTGGAAACACCATATATTTT. The V gene is TRBV6-6, the J gene TRBJ1-3; D perhaps matches TRBD1 (5 bases). This CDR3 contains 16 residues. Germline CDR1 reads MNHNY; CDR2 reads SVGAGI (reference sequence). V was trimmed by 5 bases and J by 1 base, leaving 15 bases between them.

This clone was detected many times. The rearrangement links TRBV28 to TRBJ2-5, with D unclear. CDR1 is MDHEN and CDR2 is SYDVKM in the germline V gene. Between the trimmed V and J ends, which lost 2 bases and 7 bases, there was a span of 11 bases. This CDR3 comprises 13 residues. CDR3 bases: TGTGCCAGCAGTTTACTCGATTCGGGGACCCAGTACTTC. It translates to CASSLLDSGTQYF. The whole variable domain, filled in from reference TRBV28 and TRBJ2-5, reads DVKVTQSSRYLVKRTGEKVFLECVQDMDHENMFWYRQDPGLGLRLIYFSYDVKMKEKGDIPEGYSVSREKKERFSLILESASTNQTSMYLCASSLLDSGTQYFGPGTRLLVL.

The chain couples TRBV27 to TRBJ2-2; maybe TRBD2 (6 bases). Germline V gene lookup returns CDR1 MNHEY and CDR2 SMNVEV (reference sequence). V was trimmed by 6 bases and J by 3 bases, leaving 11 bases between them. There are 14 residues in the CDR3. CDR3 nucleotide sequence: TGTGCCAGCAGCTCTGGGACTTACACCGGGGAGCTGTTTTTT. Translated: CASSSGTYTGELFF.

This clone was counted at least ten times. The V and J genes are TRBV7-9 and TRBJ1-1; D unresolved. CDR3 length equals 12 residues. Trimming left V 2 bases short and J 10 bases short, with 11 bases between. Germline CDR1 is SEHNR and CDR2 is FQNEAQ (reference sequence). CDR3 region: CASSLSQRGAFF. The CDR3, as DNA: TGTGCCAGCAGCTTATCCCAACGGGGAGCTTTCTTT.

This clone was observed once. The CDR3 bases are TGTGCCAGCAGTTACTCGGTCGACAGGGGTCACGAGCAGTACTTC. Its translation is CASSYSVDRGHEQYF. The V call is TRBV6-5, the J call TRBJ2-7; 8 nucleotides align to TRBD1. Trimming took 0 bases from V and 5 from J; bases not matched to a gene: 6. This CDR3 has 15 residues. Germline CDR1 reads MNHEY; CDR2 reads SVGAGI.

This clone was detected only once. The rearrangement joins TRBV28 to TRBJ2-7; 7 nucleotides match TRBD1. Germline loops: CDR1 MDHEN, CDR2 SYDVKM. J lost 0 bases, V lost 4 bases, and 9 bases had no gene match. The CDR3 is 16 residues long. Here the CDR3 reads CASSSWGQTSSYEQYF. The DNA for the CDR3 is TGTGCCAGCAGTTCCTGGGGACAGACGAGCTCCTACGAGCAGTACTTC.

The rearrangement links TRBV30 to TRBJ2-2, with D unclear. The CDR3 runs to 15 residues. The V and J ends lost 1 base and 4 bases respectively, with 13 bases between them. Germline V CDR1 and CDR2: GTSNPN, SVGIG (reference sequence). As DNA, the CDR3 is TGTGCCTGGAGTGCCTCACCAACTGGCACCGGGGAGCTGTTTTTT. Translating it yields CAWSASPTGTGELFF.